Here is one T cell receptor (beta chain) with its context. The antigen remains undetermined. Germline V gene data show CDR1 as PRHDT and CDR2 as FYEKMQ (reference sequence). The CDR3 sequence is 17 residues long. Trimming pared 2 bases from V and 7 bases from J, leaving 20 bases between. This sample is drawn from a study of T cell responses to AZD1222 COVID-19 vaccine. Points from the study as a whole: Just a handful of people given AZD1222 tested seropositive at baseline. Reportedly, nearly half the spike-specific TCRs target unmutated variant regions.

Profiling relied on immunoSEQ multiplex PCR, and the TCRdb table lists in-frame clones only, not all of them. The repertoire holds 100,000 to 150,000 clones, with 85% as singletons. The input for sequencing was peripheral blood, taken 28 days after the second AZD1222 dose. This chain connects TRBV13 to TRBJ1-4, with D perhaps TRBD1 (5 bases). This TCR came from an adult who received the AZD1222 COVID-19 vaccine. The CDR3 protein is CASSLRGAFSYAEKLFF. Here the CDR3 DNA reads TGTGCCAGCAGCTTAAGAGGGGCCTTTTCGTATGCTGAAAAACTGTTTTTT.